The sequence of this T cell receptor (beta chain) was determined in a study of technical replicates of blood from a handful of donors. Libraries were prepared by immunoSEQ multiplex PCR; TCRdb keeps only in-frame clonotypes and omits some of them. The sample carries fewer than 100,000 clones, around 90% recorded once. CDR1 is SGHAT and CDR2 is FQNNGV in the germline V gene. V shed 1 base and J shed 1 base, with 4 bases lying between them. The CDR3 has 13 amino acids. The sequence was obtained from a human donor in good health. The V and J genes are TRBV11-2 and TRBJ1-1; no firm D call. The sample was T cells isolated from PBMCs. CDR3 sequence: CASSLVQNTEAFF. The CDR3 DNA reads TGTGCCAGCAGCTTAGTACAGAACACTGAAGCTTTCTTT. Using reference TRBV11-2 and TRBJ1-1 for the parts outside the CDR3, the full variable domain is EAGVAQSPRYKIIEKRQSVAFWCNPISGHATLYWYQQILGQGPKLLIQFQNNGVVDDSQLPKDRFSAERLKGVDSTLKIQPAKLEDSAVYLCASSLVQNTEAFFGQGTRLTVV.